This passage covers 12 T cell receptor beta chains from one sample sequenced in a study of T cell responses to AZD1222 COVID-19 vaccine. Here immunoSEQ multiplex PCR was the method, and the copy in TCRdb shows in-frame clones only, minus some. The sample carries about 110,000 clones, around 90% recorded once. This material consisted of peripheral blood, taken on day 0 of AZD1222 vaccination. The receptor source for this set is an adult in good health.

The chain joins TRBV19 to TRBJ2-2; the match to TRBD1 covers 11 bases. J gave up 0 bases and V 0 bases, and 6 bases lay outside the gene matches. The CDR3 is 19 residues long. Germline CDR1 reads LNHDA; CDR2 reads SQIVND (reference sequence). The CDR3 sequence: CASSIEPGQGVANTGELFF. CDR3 DNA sequence: TGTGCCAGTAGTATAGAACCGGGACAGGGGGTTGCGAACACCGGGGAGCTGTTTTTT.

V and J are TRBV13 and TRBJ1-1, with D tentatively TRBD1 (5 bases). CDR1 PRHDT and CDR2 FYEKMQ come from the germline V gene (reference sequence). V shed 6 bases and J shed 1 base, with 21 bases lying between them. The CDR3 sequence is 17 residues long. The CDR3 DNA is TGTGCCAGCAGGGAGAGGGGAACACAGGTGGCGAACACTGAAGCTTTCTTT. This sequence encodes CASRERGTQVANTEAFF. The entire variable domain, with the rest obtained from reference TRBV13 and TRBJ1-1, is as follows: AAGVIQSPRHLIKEKRETATLKCYPIPRHDTVYWYQQGPGQDPQFLISFYEKMQSDKGSIPDRFSAQQFSDYHSELNMSSLELGDSALYFCASRERGTQVANTEAFFGQGTRLTVV.

The rearrangement joins TRBV4-1 to TRBJ2-7; D is unresolved. Germline V gene sequence: CDR1 MGHRA, CDR2 YSYEKL. V was trimmed by 0 bases and J by 5 bases, leaving 11 bases between them. This CDR3 is built from 14 residues. The CDR3 DNA reads as TGCGCCAGCAGCCAAGATTTACAGTATGACGAGCAGTACTTC. Protein sequence: CASSQDLQYDEQYF.

The chain links TRBV9 to TRBJ2-7, with D perhaps matching TRBD2 (5 bases). The CDR3 consists of 12 residues. V was pared by 1 base and J by 6 bases, with 8 bases between. The germline gives CDR1 SGDLS, CDR2 YYNGEE. CDR3 nucleotides: TGTGCCAGCAGCGTAAGTGGGAGCGAGCAGTACTTC. This encodes CASSVSGSEQYF.

This CDR3 is CASSPQRALEYGYTF. The DNA for the CDR3 is TGCGCCAGCAGCCCCCAAAGAGCCCTGGAGTATGGCTACACCTTC. The V call is TRBV5-1, the J call TRBJ1-2; D is uncertain. With 4 bases removed from V and 5 bases from J, the gap between germline ends came to 18 bases. Germline V gene sequence: CDR1 SGHRS, CDR2 YFSETQ. CDR3 size: 15 residues.

The rearrangement links TRBV10-2 to TRBJ2-1; D may be TRBD1 or TRBD2 (5 bases each). Trimming left V 10 bases short and J 0 bases short, with 28 bases between. The CDR3 has 19 amino acids. Germline V gives CDR1 WSHSY, CDR2 SAAADI. CDR3 sequence: CAIHPGAEQPRGSYNEQFF. The CDR3 DNA reads TGCGCCATCCACCCGGGCGCTGAACAGCCGAGGGGCTCCTACAATGAGCAGTTCTTC.

This chain links TRBV29-1 with TRBJ2-3, with D possibly TRBD2 on 6 matching bases. The CDR3 extends over 14 amino acids. Trimming took 0 bases from V and 8 from J, leaving 15 bases between them. CDR1 is SQVTM and CDR2 is ANQGSEA in the germline V gene. CDR3 nucleotide sequence: TGCAGCGTTGAAGACCTACTAGCAATGGGTACGCAGTATTTT. Translated: CSVEDLLAMGTQYF.

The CDR3 region has the DNA TGTGCCAGCAGCCGGGGGGACCTCAGCTATGGCTACACCTTC. Residues: CASSRGDLSYGYTF. The chain couples TRBV3-1 (or the pseudogene TRBV3-2) to TRBJ1-2, with D perhaps TRBD1 (5 bases). Germline V gene lookup returns CDR1 LGHDT and CDR2 YNNKEL (reference sequence). V was trimmed by 4 bases and J by 4 bases, leaving 13 bases between them. This CDR3 comprises 14 residues.

The chain joins TRBV7-8 to TRBJ2-7, with D tentatively TRBD2 (5 bases). V was pared by 2 bases and J by 5 bases, with 13 bases between. The CDR3 has 14 residues. Germline V gene data show CDR1 as SGHVS and CDR2 as FQNEAQ. CDR3 protein: CASSLFASSHEQYF. CDR3 DNA: TGTGCCAGCAGCTTATTCGCTAGCTCTCACGAGCAGTACTTC.

This chain connects TRBV19 to TRBJ1-5, with 8 bases aligning to TRBD1. The CDR3 has 15 amino acids. CDR1 LNHDA and CDR2 SQIVND come from the germline V gene (reference sequence). Trimming at V came to 10 bases and at J to 4 bases, leaving 12 bases not matched to a gene. The CDR3 spells CATRQGQVINQPQHF. In nucleotides, the CDR3 is TGTGCCACCCGACAGGGACAGGTGATAAATCAGCCCCAGCATTTT. The variable domain in full, completed from reference TRBV19 and TRBJ1-5, reads DGGITQSPKYLFRKEGQNVTLSCEQNLNHDAMYWYRQDPGQGLRLIYYSQIVNDFQKGDIAEGYSVSREKKESFPLTVTSAQKNPTAFYLCATRQGQVINQPQHFGDGTRLSIL.

This clone was detected once. The chain employs TRBV4-2 and TRBJ2-7, with 7 nucleotides matching TRBD1. The germline CDR1 and CDR2 sequences are LGHNA and YNFKEQ. The CDR3 sequence is 15 residues long. Trimming removed 2 bases from V and 3 bases from J; junction bases left unmatched: 7. The CDR3 DNA reads as TGTGCCAGCAGCCAACCAACAGGGGTAGGCTACGAGCAGTACTTC. Encoded protein: CASSQPTGVGYEQYF.

The sample holds a few counts of this clone. V usage is TRBV5-4 and J usage is TRBJ1-2, with TRBD1 identical over 12 bases. The trim removed 4 bases at V and 6 bases at J, leaving 10 bases unmatched. The CDR3 extends over 16 amino acids. Germline V CDR1 and CDR2: SGHNT, YYREEE (reference sequence). Here the CDR3 DNA reads TGTGCCAGCAGCCGGGACAGGGGGCTAGGCGTGGATGGCTACACCTTC. Protein product: CASSRDRGLGVDGYTF.